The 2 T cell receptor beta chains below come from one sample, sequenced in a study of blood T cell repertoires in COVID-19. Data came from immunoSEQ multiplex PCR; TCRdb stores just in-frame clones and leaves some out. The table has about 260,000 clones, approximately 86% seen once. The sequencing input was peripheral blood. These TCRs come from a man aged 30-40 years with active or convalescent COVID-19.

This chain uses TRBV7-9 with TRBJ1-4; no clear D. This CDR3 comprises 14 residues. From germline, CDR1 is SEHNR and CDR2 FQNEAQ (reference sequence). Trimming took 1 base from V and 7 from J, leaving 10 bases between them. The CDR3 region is CASSLVGDGEKLFF. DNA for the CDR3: TGTGCCAGCAGCTTAGTTGGAGACGGTGAAAAACTGTTTTTT.

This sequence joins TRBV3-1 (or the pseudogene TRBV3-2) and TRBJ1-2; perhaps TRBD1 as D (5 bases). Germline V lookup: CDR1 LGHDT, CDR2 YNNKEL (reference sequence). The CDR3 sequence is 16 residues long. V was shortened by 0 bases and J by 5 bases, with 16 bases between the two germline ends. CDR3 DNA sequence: TGTGCCAGCAGCCAAGAGGCCACGGGGGTTCGATATGGCTACACCTTC. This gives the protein CASSQEATGVRYGYTF.